These 28 T cell receptor beta chains came from one sample sequenced in a study of cytomegalovirus exposure and HLA in healthy donors. Clones were sequenced by immunoSEQ multiplex PCR, and TCRdb holds only the in-frame ones, with some missing. The sample comprises more than 95,000 clones, 90% to 97% of which are singletons, and 1.7% rests with the top ten. Specimen: PBMCs. These receptors were taken from a man between 18 and 29 years old in good health and CMV-seronegative.

This chain joins TRBV27 and TRBJ1-2; D remains unclear. From germline, CDR1 is MNHEY and CDR2 SMNVEV (reference sequence). This CDR3 contains 15 residues. V lost 9 bases and J lost 0, with 17 bases in between. CDR3 nucleotide sequence: TGTGCCAGTTCCCTAGGGAGCACTCCTAACTATGGCTACACCTTC. This encodes CASSLGSTPNYGYTF.

The rearrangement uses TRBV28 and TRBJ2-1, with 8 bases fitting TRBD1. This CDR3 is 15 amino acids long. V was pared by 6 bases and J by 0 bases, with 4 bases of the junction left unmatched. Per germline, CDR1 MDHEN and CDR2 SYDVKM. CDR3 nucleotide sequence: TGTGCCAGCAGCCGGACAGGGAGCTCCTACAATGAGCAGTTCTTC. As protein: CASSRTGSSYNEQFF.

This chain uses TRBV4-2 with TRBJ2-1, with 8 bases that match TRBD1. In germline, CDR1 is LGHNA, CDR2 YNFKEQ. This CDR3 region has 18 residues. The trim removed 4 bases at V and 6 bases at J, leaving 17 bases unmatched. The CDR3 DNA follows: TGTGCCAGCAGCCGGTCAAGCCGTGGGACAGGCAGCTCCAATGAGCAGTTCTTC. This translates into CASSRSSRGTGSSNEQFF.

The chain couples TRBV6-5 to TRBJ2-7; D perhaps matches TRBD1 (6 bases). V was shortened by 6 bases and J by 5 bases, with 11 bases between the two germline ends. The CDR3 spans 12 residues. Germline loops: CDR1 MNHEY, CDR2 SVGAGI. CDR3 residues: CASSHGTNEQYF. CDR3 nucleotide sequence: TGTGCCAGCAGCCACGGGACAAACGAGCAGTACTTC.

The gene calls are TRBV27 and TRBJ1-5; 8 bases agree with TRBD1. The CDR3 runs 14 residues. The J segment lost 4 bases and the V segment lost 10 bases, leaving 9 bases of the junction unmatched. Germline lookup yields CDR1 MNHEY and CDR2 SMNVEV (reference sequence). CDR3 sequence (DNA): TGTGCCACTCGGGACAGGTTAGAAAATCAGCCCCAGCATTTT. It encodes CATRDRLENQPQHF.

The V call is TRBV11-3, the J call TRBJ1-1, with no clear D. V was clipped by 1 base and J by 1 base, with 4 bases between them. In germline, CDR1 is SGHNT, CDR2 YENEEA. This CDR3 region has 13 residues. CDR3 in DNA: TGTGCCAGCAGCTTAGGAGAGAACACTGAAGCTTTCTTT. It encodes CASSLGENTEAFF.

This chain joins TRBV7-9 and TRBJ1-2, with 8 bases that match TRBD1. The trim removed 7 bases at V and 0 bases at J, leaving 7 bases unmatched. The V gene's germline CDR1 is SEHNR and CDR2 FQNEAQ (reference sequence). CDR3 length: 15 residues. The CDR3 reads CASTQGAVANYGYTF. The CDR3 nucleotides are TGTGCCAGCACCCAGGGGGCAGTCGCTAACTATGGCTACACCTTC.

The chain uses TRBV7-9 and TRBJ2-7; possibly TRBD2 for D (5 bases). CDR1 and CDR2 from the germline V gene are SEHNR and FQNEAQ (reference sequence). Trimming took off 4 bases at V and 2 bases at J, with 9 bases between the two ends. The CDR3 runs to 13 residues. This CDR3 is CASSSAGTYEQYF. For the CDR3, the DNA is TGTGCCAGCAGCTCTGCGGGTACCTACGAGCAGTACTTC.

The chain recombines TRBV28 with TRBJ2-7, with TRBD1 identical over 8 bases. The ends lost 3 bases at V and 2 bases at J; junction bases unmatched: 6. Germline CDR1 and CDR2: MDHEN and SYDVKM. This CDR3 spans 15 amino acids. The CDR3 loop reads CASSFGQGNTYEQYF. CDR3 coding DNA: TGTGCCAGCAGTTTTGGACAGGGAAACACCTACGAGCAGTACTTC.

This chain's CDR3 is CATREMTGRYEQYF. The CDR3 region has the DNA TGTGCCACCCGAGAGATGACAGGGAGGTACGAGCAGTACTTC. The chain links TRBV28 to TRBJ2-7; tentatively, D is TRBD1 (7 bases). The length of the CDR3 is 14 residues. Trimming cost V 10 bases and J 4 bases, with 20 bases left between them. Germline loops: CDR1 MDHEN, CDR2 SYDVKM.

The chain uses TRBV27 and TRBJ2-7, with 7 bases that match TRBD2. The CDR3 is 14 residues long. V shed 3 bases, J shed 0 bases, and the junction held 2 bases outside the gene matches. CDR1 and CDR2 from the germline V gene are MNHEY and SMNVEV (reference sequence). The CDR3 sequence is CASSLGRASYEQYF. The CDR3 region has the DNA TGTGCCAGCAGTTTGGGGAGGGCCTCCTACGAGCAGTACTTC.

The CDR3 reads CASSTQGETEAFF. CDR3 DNA: TGTGCCAGCAGCACGCAGGGTGAGACTGAAGCTTTCTTT. V and J are TRBV9 and TRBJ1-1; tentatively, D is TRBD1 (5 bases). V lost 4 bases and J 5 bases, leaving 12 bases between the germline ends. The CDR3 sequence is 13 residues long. Germline CDR1 is SGDLS and CDR2 is YYNGEE.

The chain employs TRBV28 and TRBJ2-3, with 7 bases matching TRBD1. This CDR3 comprises 12 residues. V was pared by 4 bases and J by 7 bases, with 2 bases of the junction left unmatched. Germline-derived CDR1 and CDR2 are MDHEN and SYDVKM. The CDR3 DNA reads TGTGCCAGCAGTTCCAGGGGGAATACGCAGTATTTT. It specifies CASSSRGNTQYF.

The chain joins TRBV6-1 to TRBJ1-3; the match to TRBD1 covers 7 bases. CDR1 is MNHNS and CDR2 is SASEGT in the germline V gene. This CDR3 comprises 15 residues. Trimming at V came to 4 bases and at J to 4 bases, leaving 7 bases not matched to a gene. In DNA, the CDR3 is TGTGCCAGCAGTGCCACGACAGGGATGGGAAACACCATATATTTT. As protein: CASSATTGMGNTIYF.

Note on this clone: No conserved phenylalanine or tryptophan ends this CDR3, so it is likely a read error. The limits of the CDR3 on the DNA are not certain, so only TCRdb's listed CDR3 is given. This rearrangement joins TRBV23-1 to TRBJ2-4; TRBD2, as called in the table, went unchecked against the DNA. TRBV23-1 is treated as an ORF (open reading frame) with a function not yet certain. The CDR3 is 12 amino acids in total, end residues counted. The CDR3 spells CASSHSPSRSGR.

A few counts support this clone. The chain employs TRBV7-8 and TRBJ1-2; D may be TRBD1 (5 bases). CDR1 is SGHVS, CDR2 FQNEAQ, per germline. This CDR3 spans 13 amino acids. V was clipped by 1 base and J by 8 bases, with 11 bases between them. The CDR3 reads CASSLGGRDGYTF. The CDR3 DNA is TGTGCCAGCAGCTTAGGAGGGAGGGACGGCTACACCTTC.

This rearrangement joins TRBV6-5 to TRBJ1-5; D unresolved. This CDR3 contains 12 residues. Germline V gene lookup returns CDR1 MNHEY and CDR2 SVGAGI. V was pared by 6 bases and J by 7 bases, with 10 bases between. The CDR3 nucleotides read TGTGCCAGCAGAATTGCGGGGCAGCCCCAGCATTTT. Encoded protein: CASRIAGQPQHF.

This rearrangement joins TRBV9 to TRBJ2-7, with a weak D call TRBD1 (6 bases). CDR3 length equals 13 residues. Trimming pared 4 bases from V and 5 bases from J, leaving 13 bases between. The germline gives CDR1 SGDLS, CDR2 YYNGEE. CDR3 residues: CASSFQGIDEQYF. The CDR3 coding sequence is TGTGCCAGCAGCTTTCAGGGGATCGACGAGCAGTACTTC.

The chain links TRBV5-4 to TRBJ2-7, with a possible D match to TRBD1 (6 bases). This CDR3 contains 14 residues. V shed 4 bases and J shed 4 bases, with 15 bases lying between them. Germline V gene lookup returns CDR1 SGHNT and CDR2 YYREEE (reference sequence). CDR3: CASSRWGQGYEQYF. DNA of the CDR3: TGTGCCAGCAGCCGCTGGGGGCAGGGTTACGAGCAGTACTTC.

The genes are TRBV30 and TRBJ1-5; D is perhaps TRBD1 (5 bases). Germline V lookup: CDR1 GTSNPN, CDR2 SVGIG (reference sequence). V lost 0 bases to trimming and J lost 0 bases, with 9 bases between them. The CDR3 totals 15 residues. CDR3 in DNA: TGTGCCTGGAGTGTACGGGGGAATAGCAATCAGCCCCAGCATTTT. Translation: CAWSVRGNSNQPQHF.

V is TRBV14 and J is TRBJ1-1; D gene ambiguous. The CDR3 contains 13 residues. The V gene lost 2 bases and the J gene lost 2 bases, with 6 bases spanning the gap. Germline V lookup: CDR1 SGHDN, CDR2 FVKESK. The chain's CDR3 is CASSQHINTEAFF. CDR3 in DNA: TGTGCCAGCAGCCAACACATAAACACTGAAGCTTTCTTT. Based on the CDR3 plus reference TRBV14 and TRBJ1-1, the full variable domain is EAGVTQFPSHSVIEKGQTVTLRCDPISGHDNLYWYRRVMGKEIKFLLHFVKESKQDESGMPNNRFLAERTGGTYSTLKVQPAELEDSGVYFCASSQHINTEAFFGQGTRLTVV.

The chain links TRBV19 to TRBJ2-1, with a possible D match to TRBD1 (6 bases). Germline lookup yields CDR1 LNHDA and CDR2 SQIVND (reference sequence). This CDR3 has 17 residues. The V end lost 3 bases, the J end lost 0 bases, and 15 bases lay between the germline ends. The DNA for the CDR3 is TGTGCCAGTAGTATCGACCTGGGGGCCAGCTCCTACAATGAGCAGTTCTTC. Translated: CASSIDLGASSYNEQFF.

The rearrangement uses TRBV7-3 and TRBJ2-3; D possibly corresponds to TRBD1 (6 bases). CDR3 length equals 13 residues. V was trimmed by 5 bases and J by 2 bases, leaving 8 bases between them. The germline V gene has CDR1 SGHTA and CDR2 FQGTGA. The CDR3 sequence is CASSRTATDTQYF. CDR3 sequence (DNA): TGTGCCAGCAGCCGGACAGCCACAGATACGCAGTATTTT.

The V call is TRBV15, the J call TRBJ1-2; D not certain. The ends were cut back, 1 base at V and 8 bases at J, with 8 bases in the middle. The CDR3 length is 12 residues. CDR1 is LNHNV, CDR2 YYDKDF, per germline (reference sequence). For the CDR3, the DNA is TGTGCCACCAGCAGAGTCAATGGCGGCTACACCTTC. Its protein is CATSRVNGGYTF.

The gene calls are TRBV7-3 and TRBJ1-1; weak D call: TRBD1 (5 bases). The CDR3 has 13 residues. V dropped 5 bases and J dropped 4 bases, with 11 bases sitting between them. Germline V gene data show CDR1 as SGHTA and CDR2 as FQGTGA. The DNA for the CDR3 is TGTGCCAGCAGCACGGGGGTTGGCACTGAAGCTTTCTTT. This encodes CASSTGVGTEAFF.

This rearrangement joins TRBV4-3 to TRBJ2-7; possibly TRBD2 for D (5 bases). The germline CDR1 and CDR2 sequences are LGHNA and YSLEER. The CDR3 loop spans 16 amino acids. V shed 4 bases and J shed 6 bases, with 22 bases lying between them. CDR3: CASSRTSGIGGVEQYF. Here the CDR3 DNA reads TGCGCCAGCAGCCGTACTTCCGGGATAGGAGGAGTCGAGCAGTACTTC.

The V gene is TRBV11-2, the J gene TRBJ2-3, with 10 bases lining up with TRBD2. Germline V gives CDR1 SGHAT, CDR2 FQNNGV. CDR3 size: 16 residues. Trimming at V came to 1 base and at J to 6 bases, leaving 7 bases not matched to a gene. The CDR3 nucleotides read TGTGCCAGCAGCTTAGCATCTAGCGGGAGTTGGGATACGCAGTATTTT. Encoded protein: CASSLASSGSWDTQYF.

This sequence joins TRBV27 and TRBJ2-1, with a possible D match to TRBD2 (5 bases). The V gene lost 3 bases and the J gene lost 12 bases, with 12 bases spanning the gap. Looked up from germline, CDR1 is MNHEY and CDR2 is SMNVEV (reference sequence). The CDR3 contains 12 residues. The CDR3 here is CASSFGVKGQFF. The CDR3 DNA follows: TGTGCCAGCAGTTTCGGGGTCAAGGGGCAGTTCTTC.